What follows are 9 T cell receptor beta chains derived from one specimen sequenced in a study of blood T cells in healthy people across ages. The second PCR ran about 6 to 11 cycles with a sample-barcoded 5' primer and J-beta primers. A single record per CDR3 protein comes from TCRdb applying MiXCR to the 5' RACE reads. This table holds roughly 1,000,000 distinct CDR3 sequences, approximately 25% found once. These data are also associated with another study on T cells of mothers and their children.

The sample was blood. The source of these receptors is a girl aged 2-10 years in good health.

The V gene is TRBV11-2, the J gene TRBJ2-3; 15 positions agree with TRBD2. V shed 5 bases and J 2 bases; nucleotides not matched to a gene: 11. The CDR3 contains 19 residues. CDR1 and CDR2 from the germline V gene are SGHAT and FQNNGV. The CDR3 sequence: CASSTWTSGRAESTDTQYF. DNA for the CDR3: TGTGCCAGCAGCACCTGGACTAGCGGGAGGGCCGAGTCCACAGATACGCAGTATTTT.

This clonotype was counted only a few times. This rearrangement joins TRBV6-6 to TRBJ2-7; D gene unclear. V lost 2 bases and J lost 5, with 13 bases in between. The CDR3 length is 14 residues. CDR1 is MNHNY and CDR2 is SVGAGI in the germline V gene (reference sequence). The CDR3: CASSYLGDMDEQYF. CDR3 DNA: TGTGCCAGCAGTTACCTCGGCGACATGGACGAGCAGTACTTC.

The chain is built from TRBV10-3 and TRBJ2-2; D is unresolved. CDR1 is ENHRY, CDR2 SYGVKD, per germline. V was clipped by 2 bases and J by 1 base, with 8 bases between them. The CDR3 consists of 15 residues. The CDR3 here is CAISELAENTGELFF. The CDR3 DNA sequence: TGTGCCATCAGTGAGCTTGCGGAGAACACCGGGGAGCTGTTTTTT.

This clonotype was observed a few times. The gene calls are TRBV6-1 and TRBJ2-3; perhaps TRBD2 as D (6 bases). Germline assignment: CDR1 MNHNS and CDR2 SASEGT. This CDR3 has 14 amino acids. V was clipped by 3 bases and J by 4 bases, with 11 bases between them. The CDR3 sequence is CASSDWGEADTQYF. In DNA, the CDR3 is TGTGCCAGCAGTGATTGGGGGGAGGCAGATACGCAGTATTTT.

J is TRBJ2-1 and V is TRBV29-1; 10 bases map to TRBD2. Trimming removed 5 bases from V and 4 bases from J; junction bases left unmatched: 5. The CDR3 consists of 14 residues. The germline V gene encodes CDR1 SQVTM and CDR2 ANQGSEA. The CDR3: CSVQGLAFYNEQFF. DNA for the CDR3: TGCAGCGTTCAGGGACTAGCGTTTTACAATGAGCAGTTCTTC.

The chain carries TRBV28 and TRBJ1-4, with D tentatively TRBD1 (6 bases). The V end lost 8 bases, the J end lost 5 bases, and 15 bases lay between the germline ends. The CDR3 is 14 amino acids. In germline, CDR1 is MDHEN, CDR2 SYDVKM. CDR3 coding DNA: TGTGCCAGCGGTGGAGGGGGTGCGAATGAAAAACTGTTTTTT. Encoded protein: CASGGGGANEKLFF.

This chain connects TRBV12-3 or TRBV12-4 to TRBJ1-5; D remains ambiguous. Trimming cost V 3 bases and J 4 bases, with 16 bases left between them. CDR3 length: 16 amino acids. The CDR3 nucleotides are TGTGCCAGCAGTTTGCGTGAGGGAACGGTTAATCAGCCCCAGCATTTT. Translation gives CASSLREGTVNQPQHF.

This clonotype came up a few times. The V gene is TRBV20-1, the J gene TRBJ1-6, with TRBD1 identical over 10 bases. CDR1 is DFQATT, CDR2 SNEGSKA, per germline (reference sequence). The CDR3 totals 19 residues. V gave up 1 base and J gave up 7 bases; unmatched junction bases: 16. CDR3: CSARVSIFFGGQGNSPLHF. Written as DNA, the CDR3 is TGCAGTGCTAGAGTTTCGATTTTCTTCGGGGGACAGGGGAATTCACCCCTCCACTTT.

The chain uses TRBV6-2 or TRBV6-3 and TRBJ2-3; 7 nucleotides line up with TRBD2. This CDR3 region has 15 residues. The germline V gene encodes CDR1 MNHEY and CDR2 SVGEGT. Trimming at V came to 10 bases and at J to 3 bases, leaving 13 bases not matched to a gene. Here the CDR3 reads CATEDRDYQTDTQYF. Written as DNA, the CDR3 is TGTGCCACGGAAGACCGGGACTACCAGACAGATACGCAGTATTTT.